This TCR beta chain is drawn from a study of T and B cells in COVID-19 patients. Study background: COVID-19 patients gave peripheral blood either during active infection or after recovery. The recovered patients had mostly mild to moderate COVID-19 with outpatient management. Active-infection patients were older, median roughly 67 years, than recovered patients, median roughly 35 years. The study's findings and limits: Clonality of TRB repertoires was high in active COVID-19; recovery brought above-healthy diversity and richness.

Remarks on this clonotype: Its antigen is still unknown.

TRB was amplified from about 240-490 ng of blood genomic DNA. TRB rearrangements were amplified by multiplex PCR with BIOMED2 TRB-A/B primers. MiXCR was run by TCRdb on the multiplex PCR reads, yielding one entry per CDR3 protein. The table lists under 6,000 distinct CDR3 sequences, 25% to 30% of them singletons. This CDR3 has 13 amino acids. The germline gives CDR1 SGHRS, CDR2 YFSETQ. V lost 2 bases and J lost 7; bases outside the gene matches: 0. The sequenced sample was blood. This chain links TRBV5-1 with TRBJ2-1, with 10 bases that match TRBD2. The source is a human donor with active COVID-19. CDR3 region: CASSLLAGNEQFF. The CDR3 DNA sequence: TGCGCCAGCAGCTTACTAGCGGGGAATGAGCAGTTCTTC.